This is a list of T cell receptor beta chains from one sample in a study of blood T cell repertoires in COVID-19. The table came from immunoSEQ multiplex PCR; TCRdb's copy has only in-frame clones and leaves some out. The sample holds some 490,000 clones, more than 85% seen once. Sequencing was done on a sample of PBMCs or T cells enriched from blood (not recorded which). All receptors come from an older woman who had recovered from COVID-19. The CDR3 runs from the conserved cysteine through the conserved F or W. D genes are given only for firm matches. Clone size is given for some rows only: seen once, a few or many times, or a class if the clone is expanded.

>TRBJ1-6|-|TRBV18|-
TGTGCCAGCTCAAGCCGGGGTGGGGGCACGTTGCATTTAAATCTCAAACCCCTCCACTTT
CASSSRGGGTLHLNLKPLHF
>TRBJ1-2|TRBD1|TRBV5-1|-
TGCGCCAGCAGCTTAAGAGGGGGCGACTATGGCTACACCTTC
CASSLRGGDYGYTF
>TRBJ1-1|-|TRBV18|-
TGTGCCAGCTCACAGTCTTCAGGGGCTGAAGCTTTCTTT
CASSQSSGAEAFF
>TRBJ2-1|TRBD2|TRBV10-3|-
TGTGCCACGATCGGGGGGGTCCCCTACAATGAGCAGTTCTTC
CATIGGVPYNEQFF
>TRBJ2-3|-|TRBV9|-
TGTGCCAGCAGCGTAGAGGGAGTTCTTAGCACAGATACGCAGTATTTT
CASSVEGVLSTDTQYF
>TRBJ1-1|TRBD1|TRBV9|once
TGTGCCAGCAGCGTGGGACAGCACATGAACACTGAAGCTTTCTTT
CASSVGQHMNTEAFF
>TRBJ2-7|-|TRBV24-1|once
TGTGCCACCAGTGATTTGAGGGGGAGCTCCTACGAGCAGTACTTC
CATSDLRGSSYEQYF
>TRBJ2-3|-|TRBV6-1|-
TGTGCCAGCAGTGAAGTGGCTACTAGAGATACGCAGTATTTT
CASSEVATRDTQYF
>TRBJ1-6|-|TRBV6-6|once
TGTGCCAGCAGTTACTCGAATCGGCGGACACCCCTCCACTTT
CASSYSNRRTPLHF
>TRBJ2-3|-|TRBV5-1|-
TGCGCCAGCAGCTTCCTGGGGCCCACAGATACGCAGTATTTT
CASSFLGPTDTQYF
>TRBJ2-1|-|TRBV29-1|-
TGCAGCGTTGAGAGAAGCTACAATGAGCAGTTCTTC
CSVERSYNEQFF
>TRBJ2-1|-|TRBV11-2|-
TGTGCCAGCAGCCCTTCCTACAATGAGCAGTTCTTC
CASSPSYNEQFF
>TRBJ1-1|-|TRBV18|-
TGTGCCAGCTCACCAACCATCCTACGAAATGAAGCTTTCTTT
CASSPTILRNEAFF
>TRBJ1-6|-|TRBV21-1|-
TGTGCCAGCAGCAAAGAGTTTATTAGGGGGCAAGACATTAATTCACCCCTCCACTTT
CASSKEFIRGQDINSPLHF
>TRBJ2-4|TRBD2|TRBV4-1|-
TGCGCCAGCAGCCACGAGAGTAGCGGGGGGGTAAACATTCAGTACTTC
CASSHESSGGVNIQYF
>TRBJ1-4|-|TRBV30|once
TGTGCCTGGAGAGCCAGGTCTAATGAAAAACTGTTTTTT
CAWRARSNEKLFF
>TRBJ2-2|-|TRBV18|-
TGTGCCAGCTCACCGGGGCAGGCCACCGGGGAGCTGTTTTTT
CASSPGQATGELFF
>TRBJ2-5|-|TRBV2|-
TGTGCCAGCAGTGTATTGGAGACCCAGTACTTC
CASSVLETQYF
>TRBJ2-5|TRBD1|TRBV5-1|once
TGCGCCAGCAGCTTGCAAGGGGGCGAGGAGACCCAGTACTTC
CASSLQGGEETQYF
>TRBJ2-3|TRBD2|TRBV28|-
TGTGCCAGCAGTTTATGGAGCGGCACTAGCGGGGAGTACACAGATACGCAGTATTTT
CASSLWSGTSGEYTDTQYF
>TRBJ1-1|-|TRBV29-1|-
TGCAGCGTTGAATTAATGGTGGGAGGCACTGAAGCTTTCTTT
CSVELMVGGTEAFF
>TRBJ1-5|-|TRBV7-9|-
TGTGCCAGCAGCTTAGGCAGTGGGCGCAATCAGCCCCAGCATTTT
CASSLGSGRNQPQHF
>TRBJ2-3|-|TRBV30|-
TGTGCCTGGACTGACCGGGACTGGTACACAGATACGCAGTATTTT
CAWTDRDWYTDTQYF
>TRBJ2-7|-|TRBV9|-
TGTGCCAGCGGCTCGACGGGGGAAGCATCCTACGAGCAGTACTTC
CASGSTGEASYEQYF
>TRBJ1-6|-|TRBV5-1|-
TGCGCCAGCAGCTTGGGGGACTCCACGTATTCACCCCTCCACTTT
CASSLGDSTYSPLHF
>TRBJ1-2|TRBD1|TRBV7-9|once
TGTGCCAGCAGCTTACAGGGTGATCTGGACAGGGGGTATCGCTACACCTTC
CASSLQGDLDRGYRYTF
>TRBJ1-2|-|TRBV2|-
TGTGCCAGCAGTGAGATTCTAAAAATGGAGGCAAGCTTC
CASSEILKMEASF
>TRBJ1-2|-|TRBV7-9|-
TGTGCCAGCGGGGGAGCAGGGGCTTTTAAGGGTGGCTACACCTTC
CASGGAGAFKGGYTF